The 22 T cell receptor beta chains listed next were all sequenced from one sample in a study of technical replicates of blood from a few donors. Some clones are missing from TCRdb's copy, which holds only in-frame ones; the method was immunoSEQ multiplex PCR. The sample lists fewer than 95,000 clones, 90% to 95% occurring once. The specimen sequenced was T cells isolated from PBMCs. These receptors originate from a human donor in good health.

This sequence joins TRBV15 and TRBJ2-3; the D is unclear. With 2 bases removed from V and 3 bases from J, the gap between germline ends came to 9 bases. In germline, CDR1 is LNHNV, CDR2 YYDKDF (reference sequence). This CDR3 contains 14 residues. This chain's CDR3 is CATSRTAETDTQYF. CDR3 nucleotide sequence: TGTGCCACCAGCAGAACGGCGGAGACAGATACGCAGTATTTT.

This chain's CDR3 is CASSPPTDTTGELFF. CDR3 nucleotides: TGTGCCAGCTCACCCCCGACTGATACCACCGGGGAGCTGTTTTTT. This chain links TRBV18 with TRBJ2-2; D remains unclear. The CDR3 is 15 amino acids. V lost 3 bases to trimming and J lost 4 bases, with 12 bases between them. Looked up from germline, CDR1 is KGHSH and CDR2 is LQKENI.

V gene TRBV15 combines with J gene TRBJ2-5; 9 bases are shared with TRBD2. The junction had 20 bases not matched to a gene; V was cut back by 2 bases and J by 4 bases. Germline CDR1 LNHNV, CDR2 YYDKDF (reference sequence). The CDR3 sequence is 20 residues long. The CDR3 nucleotides are TGTGCCACCAGCAGACCCATGTCGGTGTCAGCGGGGGGTAGGAGAGAGACCCAGTACTTC. This sequence encodes CATSRPMSVSAGGRRETQYF.

V is TRBV7-9 and J is TRBJ2-7, with D possibly TRBD1 on 6 matching bases. The CDR3 consists of 12 residues. In germline, CDR1 is SEHNR, CDR2 FQNEAQ (reference sequence). V was shortened by 6 bases and J by 4 bases, with 10 bases between the two germline ends. CDR3 nucleotide sequence: TGTGCCAGCAGAGCCAGGGGATACGAGCAGTACTTC. Protein: CASRARGYEQYF.

The chain has TRBV6-4 and TRBJ1-2; 9 bases are a match to TRBD1. V shed 4 bases and J 3 bases; nucleotides not matched to a gene: 0. Germline CDR1 MRHNA, CDR2 SNTAGT. The CDR3 contains 13 residues. The CDR3 DNA is TGTGCCAGCAGTGGGGACAGGGACTATGGCTACACCTTC. Translation: CASSGDRDYGYTF.

This CDR3 reads CASSPLAGGYTF. The CDR3 DNA reads as TGTGCCAGCTCACCTCTCGCAGGCGGCTACACCTTC. V is TRBV18 and J is TRBJ1-2, with no clear D. Germline loops: CDR1 KGHSH, CDR2 LQKENI. Trimming removed 3 bases at V and 8 bases at J, with 10 bases between. This CDR3 is built from 12 residues.

The chain employs TRBV4-1 and TRBJ2-7, with D perhaps TRBD2 (6 bases). Germline V CDR1 and CDR2: MGHRA, YSYEKL. Trimming removed 0 bases from V and 0 bases from J, with 12 bases in between. This CDR3 has 16 amino acids. DNA for the CDR3: TGCGCCAGCAGCCAAGAGGAAGTCGGGAGCTCCTACGAGCAGTACTTC. It codes for CASSQEEVGSSYEQYF.

The chain joins TRBV28 to TRBJ2-1, with TRBD2 matching over 11 bases. Germline V gives CDR1 MDHEN, CDR2 SYDVKM. V lost 8 bases to trimming and J lost 3 bases; unmatched junction nucleotides: 3. The CDR3 covers 14 residues. For the CDR3, the DNA is TGTGCCAGCTCCGGGACTAGCGGCTACAATGAGCAGTTCTTC. Protein: CASSGTSGYNEQFF.

The rearrangement joins TRBV4-1 to TRBJ2-2; D is uncertain. Germline CDR1 is MGHRA and CDR2 is YSYEKL. Trimming stripped 0 bases from V and 6 bases from J, with 8 bases between. The CDR3 spans 14 residues. The CDR3 coding sequence is TGCGCCAGCAGCCAAGATCCAGGCGCCGGGGAGCTGTTTTTT. Protein product: CASSQDPGAGELFF.

The rearrangement uses TRBV4-1 and TRBJ1-4; D uncertain. The length of the CDR3 is 13 residues. Per the germline V gene, CDR1 is MGHRA and CDR2 is YSYEKL. V shed 2 bases and J shed 7 bases, with 8 bases lying between them. The CDR3 DNA follows: TGCGCCAGCAGCCAACTGGCCCTTGAAAAACTGTTTTTT. Protein: CASSQLALEKLFF.

This chain uses TRBV28 with TRBJ2-3, with TRBD2 identical over 8 bases. This CDR3 is 16 amino acids long. V dropped 4 bases and J dropped 4; count of bases not matched to a gene: 10. Germline V lookup: CDR1 MDHEN, CDR2 SYDVKM. The CDR3 loop is CASSSISGIGADTQYF. The CDR3, as DNA: TGTGCCAGCAGTTCCATTAGCGGGATAGGTGCAGATACGCAGTATTTT.

The gene calls are TRBV5-1 and TRBJ1-4; D is ambiguous. The ends were cut back, 4 bases at V and 8 bases at J, with 18 bases in the middle. CDR3 length equals 15 residues. The V gene's germline CDR1 is SGHRS and CDR2 YFSETQ. This CDR3 reads CASSAGGSLGEKLFF. In DNA, the CDR3 is TGCGCCAGCAGCGCGGGCGGGTCTCTCGGGGAAAAACTGTTTTTT.

The chain links TRBV10-2 to TRBJ1-5, with D possibly being TRBD1 (6 bases). With 7 bases removed from V and 6 bases from J, the gap between germline ends came to 13 bases. The CDR3 runs to 13 residues. Germline V gives CDR1 WSHSY, CDR2 SAAADI. CDR3 DNA sequence: TGCGCCAGCACCACAGGGATCGGTCAGCCCCAGCATTTT. Its protein is CASTTGIGQPQHF.

The chain employs TRBV9 and TRBJ2-5; D possibly corresponds to TRBD2 (6 bases). The CDR3 length is 14 residues. The V gene's germline CDR1 is SGDLS and CDR2 YYNGEE. Trimming cost V 0 bases and J 2 bases, with 8 bases left between them. Here the CDR3 DNA reads TGTGCCAGCAGCGTAGGTCGGGGGCAAGAGACCCAGTACTTC. Protein: CASSVGRGQETQYF.

This clone has only a few counts. The V gene is TRBV5-6, the J gene TRBJ2-2; D possibly corresponds to TRBD2 (5 bases). This CDR3 has 16 amino acids. Trimming removed 2 bases from V and 4 bases from J, with 15 bases in between. Germline V gene data show CDR1 as SGHDT and CDR2 as YYEEEE. DNA of the CDR3: TGTGCCAGCAGCTTACGGCTTCCACGGGGCACCGGGGAGCTGTTTTTT. Protein sequence: CASSLRLPRGTGELFF.

The chain carries TRBV28 and TRBJ2-6, with 13 bases fitting TRBD2. Germline lookup yields CDR1 MDHEN and CDR2 SYDVKM. The V and J ends lost 10 bases and 2 bases, in that order; junction bases with no gene match: 5. This CDR3 is 16 amino acids long. CDR3 in amino acids: CATILAGGPGANVLTF. The CDR3 DNA reads TGTGCCACCATACTAGCGGGAGGGCCTGGGGCCAACGTCCTGACTTTC.

The chain couples TRBV7-6 to TRBJ2-1; 11 nucleotides match TRBD2. Trimming removed 0 bases from V and 3 bases from J; junction bases left unmatched: 1. The CDR3 covers 16 residues. Germline values: CDR1 SGHVS, CDR2 FNYEAQ. The CDR3 loop is CASSLAGTSGYNEQFF. The CDR3 DNA is TGTGCCAGCAGCTTAGCGGGGACTAGCGGCTACAATGAGCAGTTCTTC.

CDR3 region: CASSSRDKNTEAFF. As DNA, the CDR3 is TGTGCCAGCAGTTCCCGGGACAAAAACACTGAAGCTTTCTTT. The J gene is TRBJ1-1, the V gene TRBV7-9; perhaps TRBD1 as D (6 bases). This CDR3 comprises 14 residues. CDR1 SEHNR and CDR2 FQNEAQ come from the germline V gene (reference sequence). Trimming cost V 6 bases and J 2 bases, with 13 bases left between them.

The J gene is TRBJ1-2, the V gene TRBV28; 7 bases are a match to TRBD1. The germline V gene has CDR1 MDHEN and CDR2 SYDVKM. The V segment lost 2 bases and the J segment 2 bases; nucleotides outside the gene matches: 5. This CDR3 is built from 15 residues. In DNA form, the CDR3 reads TGTGCCAGCAGTTTAGGCGGGACAGCAAACTATGGCTACACCTTC. Amino acid sequence: CASSLGGTANYGYTF.

Written as DNA, the CDR3 is TGTGCCAGCTCACAACGTATAAGAGGAGCCCAGGGGTACACTGAAGCTTTCTTT. The encoded protein is CASSQRIRGAQGYTEAFF. The rearrangement uses TRBV18 and TRBJ1-1; a possible D gene is TRBD1 (6 bases). V was cut by 4 bases and J by 3 bases, with 24 bases left in between. The CDR3 contains 18 residues. The germline V gene has CDR1 KGHSH and CDR2 LQKENI. Looking up the rest from reference TRBV18 and TRBJ1-1 gives the full variable domain: NAGVMQNPRHLVRRRGQEARLRCSPMKGHSHVYWYRQLPEEGLKFMVYLQKENIIDESGMPKERFSAEFPKEGPSILRIQQVVRGDSAAYFCASSQRIRGAQGYTEAFFGQGTRLTVV.

The V and J genes are TRBV4-1 and TRBJ2-3; no firm D call. V lost 3 bases, J lost 3 bases, and 7 bases lay in between. The CDR3 is 13 residues long. Germline CDR1 MGHRA, CDR2 YSYEKL. The CDR3 spells CASSQFQTDTQYF. The CDR3 region has the DNA TGCGCCAGCAGCCAGTTCCAGACAGATACGCAGTATTTT.

This clone was recorded once. The CDR3 here is CASSSGTSGTSVSYNEQFF. The CDR3 DNA reads as TGTGCCAGCAGCTCCGGGACCTCCGGGACTAGCGTCTCCTACAATGAGCAGTTCTTC. The J gene is TRBJ2-1, the V gene TRBV5-8; TRBD2 matches at 10 bases. The CDR3 runs to 19 residues. Germline CDR1 reads SGHTS; CDR2 reads YDEGEE. V lost 3 bases, J lost 0 bases, and 12 bases stayed unmatched. The variable domain in full, completed from reference TRBV5-8 and TRBJ2-1, reads EAGVTQSPTHLIKTRGQQATLRCSPISGHTSVYWYQQALGLGLQFLLWYDEGEERNRGNFPPRFSGRQFPNYSSELNVNALELEDSALYLCASSSGTSGTSVSYNEQFFGPGTRLTVL.